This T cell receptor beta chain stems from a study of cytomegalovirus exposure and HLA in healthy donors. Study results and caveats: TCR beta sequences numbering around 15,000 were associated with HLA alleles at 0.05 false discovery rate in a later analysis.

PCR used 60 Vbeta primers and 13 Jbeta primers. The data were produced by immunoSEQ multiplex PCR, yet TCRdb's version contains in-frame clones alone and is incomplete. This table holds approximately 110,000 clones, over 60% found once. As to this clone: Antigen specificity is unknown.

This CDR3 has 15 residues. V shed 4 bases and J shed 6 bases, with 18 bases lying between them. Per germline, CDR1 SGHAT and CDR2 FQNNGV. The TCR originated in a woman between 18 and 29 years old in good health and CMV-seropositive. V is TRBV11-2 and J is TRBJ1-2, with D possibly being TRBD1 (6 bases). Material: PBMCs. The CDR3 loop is CASSSGSGGLDGYTF. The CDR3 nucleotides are TGTGCCAGCAGCTCGGGGTCGGGGGGCCTAGATGGCTACACCTTC.